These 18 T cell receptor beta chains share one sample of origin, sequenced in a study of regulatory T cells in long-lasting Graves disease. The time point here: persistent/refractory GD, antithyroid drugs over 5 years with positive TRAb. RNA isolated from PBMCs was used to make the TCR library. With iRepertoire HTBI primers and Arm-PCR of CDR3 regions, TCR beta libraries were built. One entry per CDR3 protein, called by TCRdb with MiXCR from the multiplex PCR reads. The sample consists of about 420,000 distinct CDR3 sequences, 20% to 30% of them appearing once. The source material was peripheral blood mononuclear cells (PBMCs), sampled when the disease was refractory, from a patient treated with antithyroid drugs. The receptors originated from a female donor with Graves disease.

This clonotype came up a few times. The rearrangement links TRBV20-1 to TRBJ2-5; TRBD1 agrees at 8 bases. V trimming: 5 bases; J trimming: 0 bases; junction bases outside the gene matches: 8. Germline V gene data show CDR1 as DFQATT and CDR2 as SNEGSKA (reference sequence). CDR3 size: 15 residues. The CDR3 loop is CSAEGQDKNQETQYF. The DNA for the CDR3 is TGCAGTGCTGAGGGACAGGACAAAAACCAAGAGACCCAGTACTTC.

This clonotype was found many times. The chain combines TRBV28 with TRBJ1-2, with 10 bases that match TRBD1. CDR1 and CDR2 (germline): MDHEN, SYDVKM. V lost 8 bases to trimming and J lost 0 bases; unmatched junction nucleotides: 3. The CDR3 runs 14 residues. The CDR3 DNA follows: TGTGCCAGCCGGACAGGGGGTACTAACTATGGCTACACCTTC. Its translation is CASRTGGTNYGYTF.

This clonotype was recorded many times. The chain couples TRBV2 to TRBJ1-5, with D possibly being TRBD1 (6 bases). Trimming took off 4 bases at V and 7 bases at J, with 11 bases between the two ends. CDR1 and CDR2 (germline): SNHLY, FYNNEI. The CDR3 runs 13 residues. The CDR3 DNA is TGTGCCAGCAGTGTGGCCGGACAGCAGCCCCAGCATTTT. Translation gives CASSVAGQQPQHF.

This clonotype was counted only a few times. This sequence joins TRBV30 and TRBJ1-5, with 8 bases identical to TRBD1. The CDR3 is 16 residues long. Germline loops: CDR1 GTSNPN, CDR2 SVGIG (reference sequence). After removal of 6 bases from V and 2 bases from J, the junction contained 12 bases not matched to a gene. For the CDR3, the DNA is TGTGCCTGTATTGCCCAGGGGGCGACGGGCAATCAGCCCCAGCATTTT. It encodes CACIAQGATGNQPQHF.

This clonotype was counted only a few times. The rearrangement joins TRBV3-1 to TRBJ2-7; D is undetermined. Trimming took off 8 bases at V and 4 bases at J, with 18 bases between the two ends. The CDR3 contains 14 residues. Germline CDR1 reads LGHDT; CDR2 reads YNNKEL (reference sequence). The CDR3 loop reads CASCRGGAEYEQYF. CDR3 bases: TGTGCCAGCTGTAGAGGTGGAGCTGAGTACGAGCAGTACTTC.

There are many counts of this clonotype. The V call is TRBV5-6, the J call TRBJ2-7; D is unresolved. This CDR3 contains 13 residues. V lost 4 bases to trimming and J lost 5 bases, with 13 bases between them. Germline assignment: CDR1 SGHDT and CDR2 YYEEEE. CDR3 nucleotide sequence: TGTGCCAGCAGCCCATTGGAGACTGACGAGCAGTACTTC. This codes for CASSPLETDEQYF. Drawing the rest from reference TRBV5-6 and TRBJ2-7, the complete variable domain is DAGVTQSPTHLIKTRGQQVTLRCSPKSGHDTVSWYQQALGQGPQFIFQYYEEEERQRGNFPDRFSGHQFPNYSSELNVNALLLGDSALYLCASSPLETDEQYFGPGTRLTVT.

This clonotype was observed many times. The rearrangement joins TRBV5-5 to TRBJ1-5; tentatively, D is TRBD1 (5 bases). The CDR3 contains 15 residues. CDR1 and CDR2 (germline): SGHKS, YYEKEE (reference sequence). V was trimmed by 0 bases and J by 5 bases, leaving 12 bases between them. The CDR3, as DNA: TGTGCCAGCAGCTTGGAGCCGGACAAAGATCAGCCCCAGCATTTT. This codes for CASSLEPDKDQPQHF.

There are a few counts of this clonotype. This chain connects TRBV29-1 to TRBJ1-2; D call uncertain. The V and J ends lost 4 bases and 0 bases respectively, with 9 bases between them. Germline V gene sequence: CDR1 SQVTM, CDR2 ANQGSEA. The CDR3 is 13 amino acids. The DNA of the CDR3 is TGCAGCGTTGGTGACGGCTCTAACTATGGCTACACCTTC. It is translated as CSVGDGSNYGYTF.

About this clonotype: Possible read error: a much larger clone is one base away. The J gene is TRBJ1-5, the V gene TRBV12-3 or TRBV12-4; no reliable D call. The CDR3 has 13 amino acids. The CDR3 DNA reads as TGTGCCAGCAGTTTTCATAGCAATCGGCCCCAGCATTTT. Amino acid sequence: CASSFHSNRPQHF.

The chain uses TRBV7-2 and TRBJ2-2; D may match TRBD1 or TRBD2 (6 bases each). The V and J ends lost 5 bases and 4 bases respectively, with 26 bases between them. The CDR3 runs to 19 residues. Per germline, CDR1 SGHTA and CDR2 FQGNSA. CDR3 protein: CASSLRRGLGVSSTGELFF. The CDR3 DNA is TGTGCCAGCAGCCTACGACGGGGGCTCGGTGTATCAAGCACCGGGGAGCTGTTTTTT.

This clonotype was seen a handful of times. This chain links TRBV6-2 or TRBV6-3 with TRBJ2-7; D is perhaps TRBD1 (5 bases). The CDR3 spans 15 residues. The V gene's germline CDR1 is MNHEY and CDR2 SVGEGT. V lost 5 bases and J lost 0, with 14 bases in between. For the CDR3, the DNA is TGTGCCAGCAGTCAACGACAGTGGAGCTCCTACGAGCAGTACTTC. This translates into CASSQRQWSSYEQYF.

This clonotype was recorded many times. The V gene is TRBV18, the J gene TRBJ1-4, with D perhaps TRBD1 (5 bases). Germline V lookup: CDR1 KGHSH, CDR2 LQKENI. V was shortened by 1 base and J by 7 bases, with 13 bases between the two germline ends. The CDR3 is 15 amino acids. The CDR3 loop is CASSPRDGSSEKLFF. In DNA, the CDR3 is TGTGCCAGCTCACCACGGGACGGCTCATCTGAAAAACTGTTTTTT.

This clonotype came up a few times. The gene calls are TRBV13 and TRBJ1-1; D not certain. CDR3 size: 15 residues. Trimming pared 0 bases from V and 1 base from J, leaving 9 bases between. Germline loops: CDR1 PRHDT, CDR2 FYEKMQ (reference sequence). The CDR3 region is CASSLGIGPNTEAFF. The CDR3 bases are TGTGCCAGCAGCTTAGGTATAGGCCCGAACACTGAAGCTTTCTTT.

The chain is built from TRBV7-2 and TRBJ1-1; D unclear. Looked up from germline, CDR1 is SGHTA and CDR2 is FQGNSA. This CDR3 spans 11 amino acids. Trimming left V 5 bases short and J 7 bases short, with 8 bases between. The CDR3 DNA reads TGTGCCAGCAGCCCTCTAAGTGAAGCTTTCTTT. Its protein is CASSPLSEAFF. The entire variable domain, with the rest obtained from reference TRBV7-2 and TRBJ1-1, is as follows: GAGVSQSPSNKVTEKGKDVELRCDPISGHTALYWYRQSLGQGLEFLIYFQGNSAPDKSGLPSDRFSAERTGGSVSTLTIQRTQQEDSAVYLCASSPLSEAFFGQGTRLTVV.

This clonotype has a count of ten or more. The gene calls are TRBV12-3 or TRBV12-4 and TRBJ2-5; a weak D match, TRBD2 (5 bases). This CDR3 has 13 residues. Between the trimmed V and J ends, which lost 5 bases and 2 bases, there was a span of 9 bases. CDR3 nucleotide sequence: TGTGCCAGCAGTGACTATGGGCAAGAGACCCAGTACTTC. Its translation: CASSDYGQETQYF.

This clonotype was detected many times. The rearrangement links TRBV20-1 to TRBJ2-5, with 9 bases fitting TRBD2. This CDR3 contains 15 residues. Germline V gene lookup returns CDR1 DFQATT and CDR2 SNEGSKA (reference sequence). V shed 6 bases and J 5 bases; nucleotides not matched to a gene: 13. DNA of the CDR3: TGCAGTGCAAAAATTTTAGCGGGAGCGGGTGAGACCCAGTACTTC. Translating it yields CSAKILAGAGETQYF.

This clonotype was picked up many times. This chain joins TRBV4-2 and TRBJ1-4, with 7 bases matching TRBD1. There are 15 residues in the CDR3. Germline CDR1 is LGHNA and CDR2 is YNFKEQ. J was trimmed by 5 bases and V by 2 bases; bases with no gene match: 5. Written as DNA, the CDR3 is TGTGCCAGCAGCCAACTAACAGGGGAGAATGAAAAACTGTTTTTT. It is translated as CASSQLTGENEKLFF.

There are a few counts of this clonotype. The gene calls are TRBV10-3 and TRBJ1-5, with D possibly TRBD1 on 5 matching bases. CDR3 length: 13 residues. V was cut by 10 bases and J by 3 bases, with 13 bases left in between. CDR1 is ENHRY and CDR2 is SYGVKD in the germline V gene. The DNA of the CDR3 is TGTGCCACCACGGGGGAAGTCAATCAGCCCCAGCATTTT. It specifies CATTGEVNQPQHF.